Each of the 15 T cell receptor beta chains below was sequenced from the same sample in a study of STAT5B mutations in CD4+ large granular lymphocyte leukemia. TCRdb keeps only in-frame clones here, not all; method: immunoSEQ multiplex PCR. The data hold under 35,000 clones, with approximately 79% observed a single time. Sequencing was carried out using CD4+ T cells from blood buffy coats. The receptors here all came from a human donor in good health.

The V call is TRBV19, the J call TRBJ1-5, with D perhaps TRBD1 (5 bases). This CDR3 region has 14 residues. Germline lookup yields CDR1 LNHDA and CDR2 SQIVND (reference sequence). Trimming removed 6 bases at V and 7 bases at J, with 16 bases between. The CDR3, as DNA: TGTGCCAGTAGAGAGTCCCGGGGGAAGCAGCCCCAGCATTTT. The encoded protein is CASRESRGKQPQHF.

CDR3 loop: CASSTRTGAEKLFF. DNA for the CDR3: TGCGCCAGCAGCACTAGGACAGGGGCTGAAAAACTGTTTTTT. This sequence joins TRBV4-1 and TRBJ1-4, with 9 bases fitting TRBD1. Trimming took 5 bases from V and 7 from J; bases not matched to a gene: 5. The germline CDR1 and CDR2 sequences are MGHRA and YSYEKL. There are 14 residues in the CDR3.

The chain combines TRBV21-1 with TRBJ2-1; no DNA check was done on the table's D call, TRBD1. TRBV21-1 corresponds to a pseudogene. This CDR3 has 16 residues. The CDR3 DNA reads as TGTGCCAGCAGCAAAGTTACCGGGACAGGGTCGGATGAGCAGTTCTTC. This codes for CASSKVTGTGSDEQFF.

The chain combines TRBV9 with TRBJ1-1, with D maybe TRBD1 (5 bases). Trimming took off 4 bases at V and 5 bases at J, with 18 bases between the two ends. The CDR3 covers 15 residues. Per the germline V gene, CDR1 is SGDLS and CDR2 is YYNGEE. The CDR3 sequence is CASSISGGGLTEAFF. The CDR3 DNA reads TGTGCCAGCAGCATTAGTGGGGGTGGTTTGACTGAAGCTTTCTTT.

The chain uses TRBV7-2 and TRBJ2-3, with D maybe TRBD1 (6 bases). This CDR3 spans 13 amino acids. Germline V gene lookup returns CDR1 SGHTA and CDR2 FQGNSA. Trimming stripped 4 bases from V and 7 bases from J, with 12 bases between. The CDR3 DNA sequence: TGTGCCAGCAGCTCCCGACAGGCACATACGCAGTATTTT. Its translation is CASSSRQAHTQYF.

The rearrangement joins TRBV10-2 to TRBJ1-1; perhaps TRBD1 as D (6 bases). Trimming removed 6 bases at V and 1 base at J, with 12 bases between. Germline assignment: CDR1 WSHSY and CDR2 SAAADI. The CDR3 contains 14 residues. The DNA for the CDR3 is TGCGCCAGCAGCAAACAGGGCAGGAACACTGAAGCTTTCTTT. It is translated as CASSKQGRNTEAFF.

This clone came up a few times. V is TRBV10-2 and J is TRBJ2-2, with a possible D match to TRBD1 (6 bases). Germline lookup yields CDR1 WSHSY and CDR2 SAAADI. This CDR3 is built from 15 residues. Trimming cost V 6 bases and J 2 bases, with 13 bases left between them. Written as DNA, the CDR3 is TGCGCCAGCAGCCGGGGACACCGAAACACCGGGGAGCTGTTTTTT. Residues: CASSRGHRNTGELFF.

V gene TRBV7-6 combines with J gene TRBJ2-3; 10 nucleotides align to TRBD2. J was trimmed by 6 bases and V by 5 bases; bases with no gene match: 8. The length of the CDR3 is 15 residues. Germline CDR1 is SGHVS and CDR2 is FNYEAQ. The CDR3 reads CASSPSGSIVDTQYF. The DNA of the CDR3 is TGTGCCAGCAGCCCTAGCGGGAGTATCGTCGATACGCAGTATTTT.

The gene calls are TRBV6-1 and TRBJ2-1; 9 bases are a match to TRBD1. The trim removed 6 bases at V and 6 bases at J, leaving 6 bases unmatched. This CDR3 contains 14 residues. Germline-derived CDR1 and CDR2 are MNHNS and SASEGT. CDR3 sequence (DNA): TGTGCCAGCAGGAGGGGACAGGGTATCAATGAGCAGTTCTTC. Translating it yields CASRRGQGINEQFF.

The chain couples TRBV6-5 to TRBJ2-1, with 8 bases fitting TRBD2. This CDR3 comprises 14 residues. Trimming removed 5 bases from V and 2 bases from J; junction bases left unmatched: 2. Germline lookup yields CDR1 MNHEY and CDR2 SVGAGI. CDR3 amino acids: CASSDSGTYNEQFF. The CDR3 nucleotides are TGTGCCAGCAGTGATAGCGGGACCTACAATGAGCAGTTCTTC.

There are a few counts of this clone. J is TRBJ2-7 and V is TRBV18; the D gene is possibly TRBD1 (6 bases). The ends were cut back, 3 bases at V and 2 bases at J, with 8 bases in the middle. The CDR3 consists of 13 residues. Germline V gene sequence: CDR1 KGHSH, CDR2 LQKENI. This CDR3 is CASSPGTTYEQYF. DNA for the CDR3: TGTGCCAGCTCACCTGGGACAACCTACGAGCAGTACTTC.

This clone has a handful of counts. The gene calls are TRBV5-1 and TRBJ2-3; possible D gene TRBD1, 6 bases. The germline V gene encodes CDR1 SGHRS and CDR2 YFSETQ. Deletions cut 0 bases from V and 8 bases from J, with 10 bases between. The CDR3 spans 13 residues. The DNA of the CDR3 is TGCGCCAGCAGCTTGGGACAGGACGCTACGCAGTATTTT. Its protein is CASSLGQDATQYF.

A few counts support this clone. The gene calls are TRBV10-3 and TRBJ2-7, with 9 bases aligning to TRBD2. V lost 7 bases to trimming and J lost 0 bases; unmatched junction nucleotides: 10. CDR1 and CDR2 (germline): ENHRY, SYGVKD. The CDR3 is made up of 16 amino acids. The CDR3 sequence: CAIKEGLAGTSYEQYF. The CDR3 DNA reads TGTGCCATCAAGGAAGGGCTAGCGGGGACCTCCTACGAGCAGTACTTC.

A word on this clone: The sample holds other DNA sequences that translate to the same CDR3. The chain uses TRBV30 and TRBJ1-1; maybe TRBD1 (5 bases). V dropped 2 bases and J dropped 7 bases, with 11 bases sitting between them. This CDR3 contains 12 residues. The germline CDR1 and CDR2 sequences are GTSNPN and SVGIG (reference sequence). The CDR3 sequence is CAWSLGVGEAFF. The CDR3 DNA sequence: TGTGCCTGGAGTCTAGGGGTAGGTGAAGCTTTCTTT.

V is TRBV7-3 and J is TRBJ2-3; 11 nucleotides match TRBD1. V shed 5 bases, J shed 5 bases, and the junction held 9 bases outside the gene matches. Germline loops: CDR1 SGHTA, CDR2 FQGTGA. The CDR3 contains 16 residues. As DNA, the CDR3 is TGTGCCAGCAGCCGTCGTAGGGGACAGGGGGTAGATACGCAGTATTTT. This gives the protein CASSRRRGQGVDTQYF.